The TCR beta chain described here comes from a study of early T cells in non-severe SARS-CoV-2 infection. The overall study: It was bulk RNA from unsorted whole blood that was sequenced, and the chains were unpaired.

The TCR library protocol attached unique molecular identifiers to the individual cDNA molecules. In TCRdb, the 5' RACE reads were re-called with MiXCR into one record per CDR3 protein. The data hold 85,000 to 100,000 distinct CDR3 sequences, with roughly 15% observed a single time. This clonotype was seen a few times. Its specificity is not known. This CDR3 has 14 amino acids. The germline V gene has CDR1 SGHVS and CDR2 FNYEAQ. Trimming took 5 bases from V and 1 from J, leaving 11 bases between them. General study points: VDJdb matches were skewed toward anti-spike CD8 T cell responses.

The clonotype was recovered from an adult who was a healthcare worker with PCR-confirmed SARS-CoV-2 infection or an uninfected control (not recorded which). The gene calls are TRBV7-6 and TRBJ2-5; D ambiguous. The sequenced sample was whole blood. As DNA, the CDR3 is TGTGCCAGCAGCGCATACCGGGTCCAAGAGACCCAGTACTTC. This codes for CASSAYRVQETQYF.